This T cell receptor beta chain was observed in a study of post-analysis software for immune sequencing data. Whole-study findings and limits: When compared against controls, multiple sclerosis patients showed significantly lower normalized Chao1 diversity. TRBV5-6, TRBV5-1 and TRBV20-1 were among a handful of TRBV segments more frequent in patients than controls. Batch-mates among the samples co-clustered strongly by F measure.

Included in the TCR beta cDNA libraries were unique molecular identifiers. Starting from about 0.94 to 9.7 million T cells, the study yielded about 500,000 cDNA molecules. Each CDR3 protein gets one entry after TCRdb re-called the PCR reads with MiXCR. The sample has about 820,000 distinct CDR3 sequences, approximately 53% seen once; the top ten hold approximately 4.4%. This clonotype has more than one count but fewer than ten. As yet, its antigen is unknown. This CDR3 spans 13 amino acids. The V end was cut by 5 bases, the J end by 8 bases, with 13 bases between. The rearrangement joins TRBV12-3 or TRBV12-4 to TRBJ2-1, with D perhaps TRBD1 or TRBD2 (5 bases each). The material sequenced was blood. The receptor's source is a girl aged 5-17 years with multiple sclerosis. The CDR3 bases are TGTGCCAGCAGTCCCCCGCTGGGGGATGAGCAGTTCTTC. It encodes CASSPPLGDEQFF.